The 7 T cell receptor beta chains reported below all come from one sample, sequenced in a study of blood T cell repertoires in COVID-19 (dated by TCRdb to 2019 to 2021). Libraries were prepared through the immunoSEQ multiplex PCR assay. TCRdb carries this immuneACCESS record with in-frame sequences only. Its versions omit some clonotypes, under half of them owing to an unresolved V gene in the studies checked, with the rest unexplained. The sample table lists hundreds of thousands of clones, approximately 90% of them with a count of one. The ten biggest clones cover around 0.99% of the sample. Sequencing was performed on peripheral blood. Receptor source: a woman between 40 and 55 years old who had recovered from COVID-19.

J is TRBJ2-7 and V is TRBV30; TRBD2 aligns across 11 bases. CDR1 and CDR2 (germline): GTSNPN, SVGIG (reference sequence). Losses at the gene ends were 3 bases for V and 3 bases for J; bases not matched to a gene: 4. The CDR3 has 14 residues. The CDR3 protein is CAWSPGLAVYEQYF. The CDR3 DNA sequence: TGTGCCTGGAGCCCGGGACTAGCGGTCTACGAGCAGTACTTC.

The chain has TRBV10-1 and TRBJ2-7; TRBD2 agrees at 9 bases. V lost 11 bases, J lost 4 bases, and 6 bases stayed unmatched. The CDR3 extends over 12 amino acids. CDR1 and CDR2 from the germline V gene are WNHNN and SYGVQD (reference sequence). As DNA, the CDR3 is TGCGCCGCGGGGGGGGGCCAGTACGAGCAGTACTTC. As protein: CAAGGGQYEQYF.

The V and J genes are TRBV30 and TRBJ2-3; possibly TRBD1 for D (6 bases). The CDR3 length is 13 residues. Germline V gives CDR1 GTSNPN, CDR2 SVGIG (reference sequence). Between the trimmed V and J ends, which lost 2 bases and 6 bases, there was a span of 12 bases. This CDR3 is CAWSIQGSDTQYF. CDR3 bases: TGTGCCTGGAGTATACAGGGCTCGGATACGCAGTATTTT.

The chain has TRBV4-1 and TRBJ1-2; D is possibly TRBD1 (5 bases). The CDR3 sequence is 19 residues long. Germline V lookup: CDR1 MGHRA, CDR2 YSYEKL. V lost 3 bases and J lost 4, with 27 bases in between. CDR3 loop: CASSHQAALGGVGGYGYTF. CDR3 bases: TGCGCCAGCAGCCACCAAGCAGCACTGGGGGGGGTTGGCGGCTATGGCTACACCTTC.

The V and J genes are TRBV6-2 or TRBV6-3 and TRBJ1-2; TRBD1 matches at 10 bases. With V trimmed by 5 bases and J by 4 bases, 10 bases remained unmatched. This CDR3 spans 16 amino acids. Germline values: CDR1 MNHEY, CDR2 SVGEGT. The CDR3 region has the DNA TGTGCCAGCAGTCAACCTCCGGGACAGGGGCTCTATGGCTACACCTTC. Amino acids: CASSQPPGQGLYGYTF.

Here the CDR3 reads CAKGGGSYGYTF. The CDR3 DNA reads as TGTGCCAAGGGTGGGGGGTCATATGGCTACACCTTC. This sequence joins TRBV7-2 and TRBJ1-2; possible D gene TRBD1, 5 bases. The germline CDR1 and CDR2 sequences are SGHTA and FQGNSA. This CDR3 is 12 amino acids long. V was pared by 10 bases and J by 5 bases, with 14 bases between. The full variable domain, with the rest looked up from reference TRBV7-2 and TRBJ1-2, is GAGVSQSPSNKVTEKGKDVELRCDPISGHTALYWYRQSLGQGLEFLIYFQGNSAPDKSGLPSDRFSAERTGGSVSTLTIQRTQQEDSAVYLCAKGGGSYGYTFGSGTRLTVV.

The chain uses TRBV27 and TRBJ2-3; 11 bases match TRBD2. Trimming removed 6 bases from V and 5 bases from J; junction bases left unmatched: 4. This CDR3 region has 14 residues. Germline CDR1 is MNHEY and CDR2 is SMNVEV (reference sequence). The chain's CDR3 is CASRLAGGGDTQYF. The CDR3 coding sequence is TGTGCCAGCAGATTAGCGGGAGGGGGAGATACGCAGTATTTT.